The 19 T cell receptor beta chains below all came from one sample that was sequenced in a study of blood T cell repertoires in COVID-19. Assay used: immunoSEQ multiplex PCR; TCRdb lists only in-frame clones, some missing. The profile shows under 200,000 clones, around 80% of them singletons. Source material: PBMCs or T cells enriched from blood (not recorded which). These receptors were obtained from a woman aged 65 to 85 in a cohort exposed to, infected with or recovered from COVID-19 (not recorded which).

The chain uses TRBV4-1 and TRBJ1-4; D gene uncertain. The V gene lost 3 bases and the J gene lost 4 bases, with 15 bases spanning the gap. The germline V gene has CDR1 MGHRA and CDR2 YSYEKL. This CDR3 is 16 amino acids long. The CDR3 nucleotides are TGCGCCAGCAGCCACCACAATGTGAACCGTAATGAAAAACTGTTTTTT. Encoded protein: CASSHHNVNRNEKLFF.

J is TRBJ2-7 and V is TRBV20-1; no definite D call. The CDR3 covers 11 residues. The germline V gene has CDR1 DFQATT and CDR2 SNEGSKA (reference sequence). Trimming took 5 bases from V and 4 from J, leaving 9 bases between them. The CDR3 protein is CSAADGYEQYF. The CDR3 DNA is TGCAGTGCTGCCGACGGGTACGAGCAGTACTTC.

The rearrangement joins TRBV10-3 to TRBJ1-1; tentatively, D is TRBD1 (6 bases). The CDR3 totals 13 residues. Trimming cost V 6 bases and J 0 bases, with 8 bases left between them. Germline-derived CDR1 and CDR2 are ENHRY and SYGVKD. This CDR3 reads CAISDRLNTEAFF. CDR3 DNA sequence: TGTGCCATCAGCGACAGGTTGAACACTGAAGCTTTCTTT.

CDR3: CASSSGTGLGYTF. The CDR3 DNA sequence: TGTGCCAGCAGTTCCGGGACAGGGCTTGGCTACACCTTC. This chain links TRBV28 with TRBJ1-2; 9 nucleotides agree with TRBD1. The germline V gene encodes CDR1 MDHEN and CDR2 SYDVKM. V lost 4 bases to trimming and J lost 7 bases; unmatched junction nucleotides: 4. The CDR3 spans 13 residues.

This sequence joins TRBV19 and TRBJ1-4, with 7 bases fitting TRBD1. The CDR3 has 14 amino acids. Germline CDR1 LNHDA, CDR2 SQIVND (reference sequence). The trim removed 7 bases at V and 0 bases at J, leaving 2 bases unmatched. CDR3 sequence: CASIDRATNEKLFF. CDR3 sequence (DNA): TGTGCCAGTATCGACAGGGCAACTAATGAAAAACTGTTTTTT.

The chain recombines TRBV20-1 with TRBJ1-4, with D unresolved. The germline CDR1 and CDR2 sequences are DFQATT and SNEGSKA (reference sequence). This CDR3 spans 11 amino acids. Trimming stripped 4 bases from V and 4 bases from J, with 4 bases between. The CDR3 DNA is TGCAGTGCTACATTTAATGAAAAACTGTTTTTT. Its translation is CSATFNEKLFF.

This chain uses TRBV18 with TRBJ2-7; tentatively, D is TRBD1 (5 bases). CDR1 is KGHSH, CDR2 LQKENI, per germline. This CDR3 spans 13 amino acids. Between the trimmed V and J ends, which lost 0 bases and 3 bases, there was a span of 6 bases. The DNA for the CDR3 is TGTGCCAGCTCACCACCAGGGGTCTACGAGCAGTACTTC. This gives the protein CASSPPGVYEQYF.

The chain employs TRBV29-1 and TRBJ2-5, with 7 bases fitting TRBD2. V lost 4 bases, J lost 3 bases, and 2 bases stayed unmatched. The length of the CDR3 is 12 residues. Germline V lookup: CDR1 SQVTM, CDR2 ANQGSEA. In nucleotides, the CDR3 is TGCAGCGTTGGGGCGGGAGAAGAGACCCAGTACTTC. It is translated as CSVGAGEETQYF.

The CDR3: CSVGMVAGAGNTEAFF. In DNA, the CDR3 is TGCAGCGTTGGAATGGTGGCAGGGGCTGGGAACACTGAAGCTTTCTTT. This chain joins TRBV29-1 and TRBJ1-1; D possibly corresponds to TRBD1 (6 bases). V lost 4 bases and J 1 base, leaving 19 bases between the germline ends. CDR3 length: 16 amino acids. Germline V CDR1 and CDR2: SQVTM, ANQGSEA.

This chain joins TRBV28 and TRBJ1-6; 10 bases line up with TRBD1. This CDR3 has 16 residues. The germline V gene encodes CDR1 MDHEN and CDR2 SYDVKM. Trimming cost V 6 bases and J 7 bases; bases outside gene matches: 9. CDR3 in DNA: TGTGCCAGCAGGCCCCTGGGGACAGGGGAAAATTCACCCCTCCACTTT. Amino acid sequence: CASRPLGTGENSPLHF. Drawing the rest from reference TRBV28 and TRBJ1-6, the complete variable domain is DVKVTQSSRYLVKRTGEKVFLECVQDMDHENMFWYRQDPGLGLRLIYFSYDVKMKEKGDIPEGYSVSREKKERFSLILESASTNQTSMYLCASRPLGTGENSPLHFGNGTRLTVT.

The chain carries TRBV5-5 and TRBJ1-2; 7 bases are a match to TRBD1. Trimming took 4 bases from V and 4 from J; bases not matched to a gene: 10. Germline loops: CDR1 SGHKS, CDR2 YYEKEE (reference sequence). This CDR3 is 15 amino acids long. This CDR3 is CASSVAGPGGYGYTF. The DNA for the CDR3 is TGTGCCAGCAGCGTTGCGGGGCCAGGGGGCTATGGCTACACCTTC.

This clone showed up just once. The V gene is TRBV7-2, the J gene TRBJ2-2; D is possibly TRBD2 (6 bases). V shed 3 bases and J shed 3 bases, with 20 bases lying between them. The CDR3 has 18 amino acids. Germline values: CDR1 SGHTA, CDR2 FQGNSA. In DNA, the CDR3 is TGTGCCAGCAGCTTTAGTCTTTATCCAGGGAGGTACACCGGGGAGCTGTTTTTT. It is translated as CASSFSLYPGRYTGELFF.

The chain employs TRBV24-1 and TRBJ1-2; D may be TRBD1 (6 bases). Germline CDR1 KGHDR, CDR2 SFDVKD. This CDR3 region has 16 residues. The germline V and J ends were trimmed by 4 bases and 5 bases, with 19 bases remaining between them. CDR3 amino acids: CATSEPRTASMYGYTF. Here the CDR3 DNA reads TGTGCCACCAGTGAACCCAGGACAGCTAGCATGTATGGCTACACCTTC.

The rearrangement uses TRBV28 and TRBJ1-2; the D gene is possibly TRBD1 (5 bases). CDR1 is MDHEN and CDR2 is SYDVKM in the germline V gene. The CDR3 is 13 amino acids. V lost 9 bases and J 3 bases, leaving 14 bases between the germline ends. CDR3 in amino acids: CASFQQGYYGYTF. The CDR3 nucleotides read TGTGCCAGTTTCCAGCAGGGCTACTATGGCTACACCTTC.

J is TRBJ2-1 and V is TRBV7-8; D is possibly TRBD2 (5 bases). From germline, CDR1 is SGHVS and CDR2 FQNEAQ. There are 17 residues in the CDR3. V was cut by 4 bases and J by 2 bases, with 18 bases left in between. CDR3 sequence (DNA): TGTGCCAGCAGCTCCCAGGCGGGCGGAGTCCCCTACAATGAGCAGTTCTTC. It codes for CASSSQAGGVPYNEQFF. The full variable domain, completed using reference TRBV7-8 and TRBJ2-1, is GAGVSQSPRYKVAKRGQDVALRCDPISGHVSLFWYQQALGQGPEFLTYFQNEAQLDKSGLPSDRFFAERPEGSVSTLKIQRTQQEDSAVYLCASSSQAGGVPYNEQFFGPGTRLTVL.

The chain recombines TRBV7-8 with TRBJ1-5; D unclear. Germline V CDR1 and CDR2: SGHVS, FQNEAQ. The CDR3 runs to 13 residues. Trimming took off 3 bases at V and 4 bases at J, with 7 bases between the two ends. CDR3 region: CASSFLENQPQHF. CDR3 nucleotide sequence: TGTGCCAGCAGCTTTCTGGAGAATCAGCCCCAGCATTTT. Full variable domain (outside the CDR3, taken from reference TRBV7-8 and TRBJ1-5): GAGVSQSPRYKVAKRGQDVALRCDPISGHVSLFWYQQALGQGPEFLTYFQNEAQLDKSGLPSDRFFAERPEGSVSTLKIQRTQQEDSAVYLCASSFLENQPQHFGDGTRLSIL.

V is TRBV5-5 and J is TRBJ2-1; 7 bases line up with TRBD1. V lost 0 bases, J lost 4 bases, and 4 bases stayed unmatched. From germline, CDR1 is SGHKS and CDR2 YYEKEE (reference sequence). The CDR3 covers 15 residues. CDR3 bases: TGTGCCAGCAGCTTGGAGGGGACAGAGTACAATGAGCAGTTCTTC. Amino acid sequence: CASSLEGTEYNEQFF.

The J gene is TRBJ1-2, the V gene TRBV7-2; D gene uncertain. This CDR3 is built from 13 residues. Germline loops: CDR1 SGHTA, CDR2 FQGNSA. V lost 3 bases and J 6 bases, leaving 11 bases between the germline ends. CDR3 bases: TGTGCCAGCAGCTTTTCGAGAGAAGATGGCTACACCTTC. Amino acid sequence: CASSFSREDGYTF.

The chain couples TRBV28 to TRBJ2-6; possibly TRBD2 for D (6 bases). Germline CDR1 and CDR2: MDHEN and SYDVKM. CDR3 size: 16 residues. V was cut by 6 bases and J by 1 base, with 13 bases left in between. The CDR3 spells CASSLEEGSGANVLTF. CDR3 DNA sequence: TGTGCCAGCAGCCTAGAGGAGGGGTCTGGGGCCAACGTCCTGACTTTC. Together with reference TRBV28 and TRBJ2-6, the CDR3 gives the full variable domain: DVKVTQSSRYLVKRTGEKVFLECVQDMDHENMFWYRQDPGLGLRLIYFSYDVKMKEKGDIPEGYSVSREKKERFSLILESASTNQTSMYLCASSLEEGSGANVLTFGAGSRLTVL.